The 17 T cell receptor beta chains presented below share a single source sample, sequenced in a study of PD-L1 blockade in urothelial cancer. Regarding time point: pretreatment peripheral blood. Produced via immunoSEQ multiplex PCR; TCRdb's table is partial and in-frame only. The sample carries some 56,000 clones, approximately 85% recorded once. Sequencing was performed on PBMCs, taken around atezolizumab (anti-PD-L1) treatment. These receptors were taken from a man in his 70s with urothelial cancer.

This chain joins TRBV5-6 and TRBJ2-2; D ambiguous. Germline lookup yields CDR1 SGHDT and CDR2 YYEEEE. The V gene lost 3 bases and the J gene lost 1 base, with 4 bases spanning the gap. The length of the CDR3 is 13 residues. CDR3 residues: CASSSMNTGELFF. The CDR3 DNA sequence: TGTGCCAGCAGCTCCATGAACACCGGGGAGCTGTTTTTT.

The chain employs TRBV19 and TRBJ2-5; 8 bases align to TRBD1. The J segment lost 3 bases and the V segment lost 3 bases, leaving 6 bases of the junction unmatched. Germline CDR1 reads LNHDA; CDR2 reads SQIVND (reference sequence). This CDR3 region has 15 residues. The DNA for the CDR3 is TGTGCCAGTAGTATCGGGACAGGAGGGGAAGAGACCCAGTACTTC. Translating it yields CASSIGTGGEETQYF.

This clone was counted many times. V usage is TRBV7-2 and J usage is TRBJ1-1; no clear D gene. CDR1 and CDR2 from the germline V gene are SGHTA and FQGNSA. The CDR3 totals 13 residues. Deletions cut 3 bases from V and 6 bases from J, with 11 bases between. In DNA, the CDR3 is TGTGCCAGCAGCTTTCCGGGAGGAGCTGAAGCTTTCTTT. Translating it yields CASSFPGGAEAFF.

The chain uses TRBV28 and TRBJ2-2; possibly TRBD1 for D (6 bases). Germline CDR1 MDHEN, CDR2 SYDVKM. V was trimmed by 4 bases and J by 6 bases, leaving 18 bases between them. The CDR3 loop spans 16 amino acids. The CDR3 protein is CASSSPSWGQPGELFF. In nucleotides, the CDR3 is TGTGCCAGCAGTTCGCCCTCGTGGGGACAACCCGGGGAGCTGTTTTTT.

The genes are TRBV2 and TRBJ2-6, with 10 bases aligning to TRBD1. The CDR3 runs to 19 residues. Germline V CDR1 and CDR2: SNHLY, FYNNEI. Losses at the gene ends were 3 bases for V and 0 bases for J; bases not matched to a gene: 8. CDR3 residues: CASSDETGGRPSGANVLTF. The CDR3 nucleotides are TGTGCCAGCAGTGACGAGACAGGGGGCAGACCCTCTGGGGCCAACGTCCTGACTTTC.

The sample holds one count of this clone. The chain links TRBV9 to TRBJ2-2; possible D gene TRBD2, 6 bases. CDR1 and CDR2 (germline): SGDLS, YYNGEE. The ends were cut back, 0 bases at V and 4 bases at J, with 10 bases in the middle. The length of the CDR3 is 15 residues. CDR3 DNA sequence: TGTGCCAGCAGCGTAGATGGGGGGTTCACCGGGGAGCTGTTTTTT. It specifies CASSVDGGFTGELFF. The variable domain in full, with the rest retrieved from reference TRBV9 and TRBJ2-2, is DSGVTQTPKHLITATGQRVTLRCSPRSGDLSVYWYQQSLDQGLQFLIQYYNGEERAKGNILERFSAQQFPDLHSELNLSSLELGDSALYFCASSVDGGFTGELFFGEGSRLTVL.

J is TRBJ2-7 and V is TRBV5-1; the D gene is possibly TRBD2 (5 bases). In germline, CDR1 is SGHRS, CDR2 YFSETQ. The V end was cut by 0 bases, the J end by 2 bases, with 15 bases between. The CDR3 covers 16 residues. This CDR3 reads CASSLDERTGAYEQYF. The CDR3 bases are TGCGCCAGCAGCTTGGACGAGCGGACTGGGGCCTACGAGCAGTACTTC. The variable domain in full, with the rest retrieved from reference TRBV5-1 and TRBJ2-7, is KAGVTQTPRYLIKTRGQQVTLSCSPISGHRSVSWYQQTPGQGLQFLFEYFSETQRNKGNFPGRFSGRQFSNSRSEMNVSTLELGDSALYLCASSLDERTGAYEQYFGPGTRLTVT.

This clone was picked up one time. It may be a read error: a sequence one base away is much more abundant. V gene TRBV7-2 combines with J gene TRBJ2-7; a possible D gene is TRBD1 (5 bases). Per the germline V gene, CDR1 is SGHTA and CDR2 is FQGNSA. V was cut by 2 bases and J by 4 bases, with 6 bases left in between. The CDR3 is 12 amino acids. The CDR3 bases are TGTGCCAGCAGCTTACAGGGTTACGAGCAGTACTTC. Amino acids: CASSLQGYEQYF.

The chain uses TRBV25-1 and TRBJ1-1; D unresolved. The V and J ends lost 4 bases and 8 bases respectively, with 14 bases between them. This CDR3 is 13 amino acids long. Germline CDR1 and CDR2: MGHDK and SYGVNS. The CDR3 bases are TGTGCCAGCAGTGCTCCCGGGCGGAGGGAAGCTTTCTTT. Its protein is CASSAPGRREAFF.

There are a few counts of this clone. V and J are TRBV7-9 and TRBJ2-4, with 13 positions matching TRBD2. Germline CDR1 and CDR2: SEHNR and FQNEAQ (reference sequence). The CDR3 totals 15 residues. The ends lost 5 bases at V and 6 bases at J; junction bases unmatched: 4. DNA of the CDR3: TGTGCCAGCAGCCAAACTAGCGGGAGGGGAAACATTCAGTACTTC. Its protein is CASSQTSGRGNIQYF. The full variable domain, its missing parts supplied by reference TRBV7-9 and TRBJ2-4, is DTGVSQNPRHKITKRGQNVTFRCDPISEHNRLYWYRQTLGQGPEFLTYFQNEAQLEKSRLLSDRFSAERPKGSFSTLEIQRTEQGDSAMYLCASSQTSGRGNIQYFGAGTRLSVL.

The V gene is TRBV19, the J gene TRBJ2-7; 8 positions match TRBD1. With V trimmed by 5 bases and J by 2 bases, 5 bases remained unmatched. This CDR3 has 14 amino acids. Germline assignment: CDR1 LNHDA and CDR2 SQIVND (reference sequence). The CDR3 DNA reads as TGTGCCAGTAGTTCCGGGACAGGACCCTACGAGCAGTACTTC. Amino acids: CASSSGTGPYEQYF.

The chain carries TRBV5-1 and TRBJ2-7; 8 nucleotides match TRBD2. The V segment lost 0 bases and the J segment 3 bases; nucleotides outside the gene matches: 11. CDR1 is SGHRS, CDR2 YFSETQ, per germline. This CDR3 is 17 amino acids long. This chain's CDR3 is CASSLASTSVGFYEQYF. The CDR3 coding sequence is TGCGCCAGCAGCTTGGCCTCGACTAGCGTGGGATTCTACGAGCAGTACTTC. Full variable domain (remainder filled in from reference TRBV5-1 and TRBJ2-7): KAGVTQTPRYLIKTRGQQVTLSCSPISGHRSVSWYQQTPGQGLQFLFEYFSETQRNKGNFPGRFSGRQFSNSRSEMNVSTLELGDSALYLCASSLASTSVGFYEQYFGPGTRLTVT.

The V call is TRBV4-2, the J call TRBJ1-1; D is perhaps TRBD1 (5 bases). V lost 2 bases to trimming and J lost 12 bases, with 22 bases between them. CDR1 and CDR2 (germline): LGHNA, YNFKEQ. The CDR3 length is 15 residues. The CDR3 spells CASSQYLAGDVMTFF. CDR3 sequence (DNA): TGTGCCAGCAGCCAATACCTCGCGGGGGATGTTATGACTTTCTTT.

This clone was detected once. The rearrangement joins TRBV14 to TRBJ2-1; 8 nucleotides align to TRBD2. This CDR3 has 16 residues. V dropped 3 bases and J dropped 1; count of bases not matched to a gene: 5. Germline V gene lookup returns CDR1 SGHDN and CDR2 FVKESK. CDR3 nucleotides: TGTGCCAGCAGCCAGGCTAGCGGGTTTTCCTACAATGAGCAGTTCTTC. This translates into CASSQASGFSYNEQFF.

This chain joins TRBV4-1 and TRBJ2-5; 11 nucleotides align to TRBD2. This CDR3 comprises 16 residues. The V gene end was trimmed by 1 base and the J gene end by 2 bases; junction bases not matched to a gene: 3. Germline values: CDR1 MGHRA, CDR2 YSYEKL. DNA for the CDR3: TGCGCCAGCAGCCAAGCCAGGACTAGCGGGCAAGAGACCCAGTACTTC. Translation: CASSQARTSGQETQYF.

The chain couples TRBV7-9 to TRBJ2-7, with TRBD2 matching over 7 bases. The length of the CDR3 is 13 residues. J was trimmed by 1 base and V by 5 bases; bases with no gene match: 2. The germline gives CDR1 SEHNR, CDR2 FQNEAQ (reference sequence). Here the CDR3 reads CASSPAGSYEQYF. In DNA, the CDR3 is TGTGCCAGCAGCCCAGCGGGGTCCTACGAGCAGTACTTC.

V and J are TRBV27 and TRBJ2-7, with D tentatively TRBD1 (5 bases). Trimming pared 2 bases from V and 3 bases from J, leaving 14 bases between. Germline V lookup: CDR1 MNHEY, CDR2 SMNVEV (reference sequence). The CDR3 runs to 15 residues. The CDR3 here is CASSLGVTDFYEQYF. CDR3 in DNA: TGTGCCAGCAGTTTAGGGGTGACAGACTTCTACGAGCAGTACTTC.